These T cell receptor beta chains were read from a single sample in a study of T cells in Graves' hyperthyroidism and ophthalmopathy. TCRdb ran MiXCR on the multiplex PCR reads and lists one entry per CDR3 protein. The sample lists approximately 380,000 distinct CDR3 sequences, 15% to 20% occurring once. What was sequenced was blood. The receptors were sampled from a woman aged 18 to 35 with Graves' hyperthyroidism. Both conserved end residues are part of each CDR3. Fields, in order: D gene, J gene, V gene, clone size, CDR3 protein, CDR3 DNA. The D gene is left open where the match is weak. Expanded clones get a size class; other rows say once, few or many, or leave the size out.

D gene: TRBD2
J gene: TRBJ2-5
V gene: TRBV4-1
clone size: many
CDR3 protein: CASSHDVAGAGETQYF
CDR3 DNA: TGCGCCAGCAGCCATGATGTAGCGGGGGCGGGGGAGACCCAGTACTTC

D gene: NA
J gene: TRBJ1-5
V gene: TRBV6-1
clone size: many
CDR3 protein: CASSRDRNQPQHF
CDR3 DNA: TGTGCCAGCAGTCGAGACAGAAATCAGCCCCAGCATTTT

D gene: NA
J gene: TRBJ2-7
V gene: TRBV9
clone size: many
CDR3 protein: CASSFDPVSYEQYF
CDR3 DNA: TGTGCCAGCAGCTTTGACCCCGTCTCCTACGAGCAGTACTTC

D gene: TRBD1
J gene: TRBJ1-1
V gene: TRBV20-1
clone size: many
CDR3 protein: CSRERGRTEAFF
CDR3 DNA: TGCAGTAGGGAGAGGGGGCGGACTGAAGCTTTCTTT

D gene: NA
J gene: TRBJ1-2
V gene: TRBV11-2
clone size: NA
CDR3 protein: CASSLKRYYGYTF
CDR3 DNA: TGTGCCAGCAGCTTAAAGCGTTACTATGGCTACACCTTC

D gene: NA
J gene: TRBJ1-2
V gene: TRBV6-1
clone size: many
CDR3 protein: CASSESAGTDGYTF
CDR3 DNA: TGTGCCAGCAGTGAAAGTGCCGGGACGGATGGCTACACCTTC

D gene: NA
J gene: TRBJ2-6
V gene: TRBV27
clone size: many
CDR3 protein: CATLRWEAGANVLTF
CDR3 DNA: TGTGCCACCCTACGCTGGGAGGCTGGGGCCAACGTCCTGACTTTC

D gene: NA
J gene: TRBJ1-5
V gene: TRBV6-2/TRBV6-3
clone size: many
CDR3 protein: CASSREGNQPQHF
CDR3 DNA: TGTGCCAGCAGTCGAGAGGGAAATCAGCCCCAGCATTTT

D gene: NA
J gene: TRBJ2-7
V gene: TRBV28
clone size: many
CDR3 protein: CASSLPGPYEQYF
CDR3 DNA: TGTGCCAGCAGTTTACCCGGGCCGTACGAGCAGTACTTC

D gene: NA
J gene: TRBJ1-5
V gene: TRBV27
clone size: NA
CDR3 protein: CASSPGREGQPQHF
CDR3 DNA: TGTGCCAGCAGTCCAGGGCGGGAGGGACAGCCCCAGCATTTT

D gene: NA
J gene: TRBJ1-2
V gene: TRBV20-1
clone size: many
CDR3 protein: CSATQGNYGYTF
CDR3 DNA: TGCAGTGCAACACAGGGAAATTATGGCTACACCTTC

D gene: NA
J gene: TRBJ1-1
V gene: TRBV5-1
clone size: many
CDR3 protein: CASSIRGRNTEAFF
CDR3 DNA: TGCGCCAGCAGCATAAGGGGGAGGAACACTGAAGCTTTCTTT